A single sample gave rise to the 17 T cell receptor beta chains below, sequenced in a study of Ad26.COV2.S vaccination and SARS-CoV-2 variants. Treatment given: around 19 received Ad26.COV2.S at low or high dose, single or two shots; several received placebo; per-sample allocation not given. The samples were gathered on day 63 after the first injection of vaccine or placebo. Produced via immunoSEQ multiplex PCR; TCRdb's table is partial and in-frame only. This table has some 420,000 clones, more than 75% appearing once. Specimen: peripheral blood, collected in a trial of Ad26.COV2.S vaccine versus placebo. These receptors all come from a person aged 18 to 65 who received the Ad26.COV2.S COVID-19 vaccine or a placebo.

In nucleotides, the CDR3 is TGTGCCACCAGCAGAGGTCTGGGGGCCAAAAACATTCAGTACTTC. It yields the protein CATSRGLGAKNIQYF. V usage is TRBV15 and J usage is TRBJ2-4; unclear D gene. From germline, CDR1 is LNHNV and CDR2 YYDKDF (reference sequence). This CDR3 has 15 amino acids. Trimming took off 1 base at V and 1 base at J, with 8 bases between the two ends.

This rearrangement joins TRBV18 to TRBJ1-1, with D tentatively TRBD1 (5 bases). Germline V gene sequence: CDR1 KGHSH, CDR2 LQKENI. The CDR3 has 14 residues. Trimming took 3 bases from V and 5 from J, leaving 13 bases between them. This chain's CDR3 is CASSPGVGRTEAFF. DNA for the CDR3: TGTGCCAGCTCACCGGGGGTAGGGAGGACTGAAGCTTTCTTT. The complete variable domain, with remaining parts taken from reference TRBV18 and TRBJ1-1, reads NAGVMQNPRHLVRRRGQEARLRCSPMKGHSHVYWYRQLPEEGLKFMVYLQKENIIDESGMPKERFSAEFPKEGPSILRIQQVVRGDSAAYFCASSPGVGRTEAFFGQGTRLTVV.

CDR3 residues: CASSSVNQETQYF. In nucleotides, the CDR3 is TGTGCCAGCTCCTCGGTCAACCAAGAGACCCAGTACTTC. The V gene is TRBV18, the J gene TRBJ2-5, with D hard to call. The CDR3 is made up of 13 amino acids. CDR1 and CDR2 from the germline V gene are KGHSH and LQKENI. Trimming shortened V by 6 bases and J by 0 bases, and 8 bases separated the two germline ends.

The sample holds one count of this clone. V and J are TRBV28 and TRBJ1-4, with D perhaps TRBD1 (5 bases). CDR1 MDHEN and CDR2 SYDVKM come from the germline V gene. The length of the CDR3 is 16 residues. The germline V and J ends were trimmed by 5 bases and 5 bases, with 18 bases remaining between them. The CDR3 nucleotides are TGTGCCAGCAGTGGGCGGGGGGGTGTTCGAAATGAAAAACTGTTTTTT. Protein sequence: CASSGRGGVRNEKLFF. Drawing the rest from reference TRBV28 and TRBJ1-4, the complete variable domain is DVKVTQSSRYLVKRTGEKVFLECVQDMDHENMFWYRQDPGLGLRLIYFSYDVKMKEKGDIPEGYSVSREKKERFSLILESASTNQTSMYLCASSGRGGVRNEKLFFGSGTQLSVL.

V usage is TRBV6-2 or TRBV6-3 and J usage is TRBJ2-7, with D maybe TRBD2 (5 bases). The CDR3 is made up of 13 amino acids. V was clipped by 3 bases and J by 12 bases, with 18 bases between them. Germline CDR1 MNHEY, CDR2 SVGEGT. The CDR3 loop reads CASSYVDSSVRYF. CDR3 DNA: TGTGCCAGCAGTTATGTGGACTCCTCGGTTAGGTACTTC.

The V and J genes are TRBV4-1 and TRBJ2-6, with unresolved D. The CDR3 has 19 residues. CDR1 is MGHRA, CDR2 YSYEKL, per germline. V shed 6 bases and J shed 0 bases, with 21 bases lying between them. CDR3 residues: CASSRRLLADDSGANVLTF. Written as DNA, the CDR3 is TGCGCCAGCAGTCGGCGGCTGTTGGCGGATGACTCTGGGGCCAACGTCCTGACTTTC.

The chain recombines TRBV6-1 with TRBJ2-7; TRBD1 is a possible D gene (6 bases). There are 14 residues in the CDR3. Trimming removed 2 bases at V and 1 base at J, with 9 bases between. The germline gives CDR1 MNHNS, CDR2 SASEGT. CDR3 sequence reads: CASSEWDTSYEQYF. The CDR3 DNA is TGTGCCAGCAGTGAATGGGACACTTCCTACGAGCAGTACTTC.

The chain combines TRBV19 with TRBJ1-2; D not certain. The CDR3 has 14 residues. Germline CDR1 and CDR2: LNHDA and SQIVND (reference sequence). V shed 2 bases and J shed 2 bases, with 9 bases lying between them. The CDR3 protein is CASSILTLNYGYTF. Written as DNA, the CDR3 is TGTGCCAGTAGTATACTCACCTTAAACTATGGCTACACCTTC.

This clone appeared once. The CDR3 is CASSTRATRCSNTEAFF. The CDR3 DNA reads TGTGCCAGCAGCACCAGGGCAACCCGATGCTCGAACACTGAAGCTTTCTTT. V and J are TRBV21-1 and TRBJ1-1; no check of the table's D call, TRBD1, against the DNA was made. TRBV21-1 is assigned pseudogene status. The CDR3 runs 17 residues.

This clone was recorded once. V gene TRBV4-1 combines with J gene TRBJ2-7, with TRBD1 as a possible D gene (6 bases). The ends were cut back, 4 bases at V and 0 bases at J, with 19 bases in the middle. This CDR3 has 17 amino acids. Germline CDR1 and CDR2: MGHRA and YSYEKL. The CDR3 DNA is TGCGCCAGCAGCCGCGCCGACCGAGGGGGTTCCTCCTACGAGCAGTACTTC. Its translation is CASSRADRGGSSYEQYF.

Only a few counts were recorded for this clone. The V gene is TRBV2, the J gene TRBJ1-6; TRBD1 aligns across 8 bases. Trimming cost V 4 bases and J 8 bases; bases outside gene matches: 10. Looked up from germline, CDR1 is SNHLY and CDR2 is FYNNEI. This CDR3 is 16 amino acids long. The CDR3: CASSVPAGGWDSPLHF. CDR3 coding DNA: TGTGCCAGCAGTGTCCCCGCAGGGGGCTGGGATTCACCCCTCCACTTT.

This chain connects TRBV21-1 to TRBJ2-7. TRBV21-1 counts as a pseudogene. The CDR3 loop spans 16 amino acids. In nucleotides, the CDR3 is TGTGCCAGCAGCAAATACACGTGGGGACCCTCCTACGAGCAGTACTTC. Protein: CASSKYTWGPSYEQYF.

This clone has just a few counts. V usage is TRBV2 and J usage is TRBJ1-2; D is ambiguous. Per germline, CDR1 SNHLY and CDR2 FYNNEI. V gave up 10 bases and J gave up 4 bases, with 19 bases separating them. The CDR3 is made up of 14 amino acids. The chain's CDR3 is CATAIPLGSYGYTF. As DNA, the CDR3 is TGTGCCACCGCAATCCCTTTGGGGTCCTATGGCTACACCTTC.

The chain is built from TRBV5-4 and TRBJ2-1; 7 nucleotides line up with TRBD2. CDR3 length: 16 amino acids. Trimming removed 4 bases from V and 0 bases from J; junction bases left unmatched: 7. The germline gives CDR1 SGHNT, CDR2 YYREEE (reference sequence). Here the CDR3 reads CASSPLSGGSYNEQFF. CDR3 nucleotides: TGTGCCAGCAGCCCCCTATCGGGGGGCTCCTACAATGAGCAGTTCTTC.

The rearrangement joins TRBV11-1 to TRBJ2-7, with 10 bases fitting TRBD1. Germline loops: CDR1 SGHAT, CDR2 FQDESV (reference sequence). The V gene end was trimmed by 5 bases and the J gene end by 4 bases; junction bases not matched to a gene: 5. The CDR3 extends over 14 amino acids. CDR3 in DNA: TGTGCCAGCAGCCCGACAGGGGGCCCTTACGAGCAGTACTTC. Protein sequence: CASSPTGGPYEQYF.

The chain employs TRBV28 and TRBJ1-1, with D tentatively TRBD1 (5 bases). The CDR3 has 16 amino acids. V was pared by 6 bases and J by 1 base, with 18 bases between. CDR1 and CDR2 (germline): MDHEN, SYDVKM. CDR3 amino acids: CASRFLWGSGNTEAFF. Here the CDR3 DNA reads TGTGCCAGCAGATTTTTATGGGGGAGCGGGAACACTGAAGCTTTCTTT.

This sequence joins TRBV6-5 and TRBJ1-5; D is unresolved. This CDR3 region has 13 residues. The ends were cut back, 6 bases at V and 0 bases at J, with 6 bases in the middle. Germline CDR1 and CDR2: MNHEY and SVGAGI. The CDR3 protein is CASRGVSNQPQHF. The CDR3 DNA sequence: TGTGCCAGCAGGGGTGTTAGCAATCAGCCCCAGCATTTT.